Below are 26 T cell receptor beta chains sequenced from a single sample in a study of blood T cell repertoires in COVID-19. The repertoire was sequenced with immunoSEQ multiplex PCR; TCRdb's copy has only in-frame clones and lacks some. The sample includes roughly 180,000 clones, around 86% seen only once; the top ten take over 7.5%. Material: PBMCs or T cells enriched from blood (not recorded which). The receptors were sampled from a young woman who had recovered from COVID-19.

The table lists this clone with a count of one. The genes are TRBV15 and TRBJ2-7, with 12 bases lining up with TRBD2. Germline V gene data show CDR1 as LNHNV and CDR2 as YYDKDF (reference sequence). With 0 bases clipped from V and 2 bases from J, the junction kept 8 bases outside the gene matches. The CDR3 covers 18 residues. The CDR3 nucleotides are TGTGCCACCAGCAGAGATCATTGGACTAGCGGGACCCCCTACGAGCAGTACTTC. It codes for CATSRDHWTSGTPYEQYF.

CDR3 residues: CASSLGDSTAFF. In DNA, the CDR3 is TGTGCCAGCAGCTTGGGGGACAGTACCGCTTTCTTT. This chain joins TRBV12-3 or TRBV12-4 and TRBJ1-1, with TRBD1 matching 7 bases. Germline trimming cut 6 bases from V and 11 bases from J; bases unmatched to any gene: 9. This CDR3 is 12 amino acids long.

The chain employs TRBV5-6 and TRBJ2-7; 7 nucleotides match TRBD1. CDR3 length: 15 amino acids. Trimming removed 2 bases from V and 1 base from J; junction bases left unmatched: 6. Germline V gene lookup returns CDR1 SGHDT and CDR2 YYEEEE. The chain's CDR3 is CASSFFGTESYEQYF. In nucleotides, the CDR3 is TGTGCCAGCAGCTTTTTTGGGACAGAGTCCTACGAGCAGTACTTC.

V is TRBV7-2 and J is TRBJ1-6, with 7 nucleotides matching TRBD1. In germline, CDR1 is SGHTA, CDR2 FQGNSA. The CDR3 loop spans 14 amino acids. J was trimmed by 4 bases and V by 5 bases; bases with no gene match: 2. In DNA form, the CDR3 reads TGTGCCAGCAGCGAGACAGGGTATAATTCACCCCTCCACTTT. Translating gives CASSETGYNSPLHF. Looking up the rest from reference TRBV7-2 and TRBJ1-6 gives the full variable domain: GAGVSQSPSNKVTEKGKDVELRCDPISGHTALYWYRQSLGQGLEFLIYFQGNSAPDKSGLPSDRFSAERTGGSVSTLTIQRTQQEDSAVYLCASSETGYNSPLHFGNGTRLTVT.

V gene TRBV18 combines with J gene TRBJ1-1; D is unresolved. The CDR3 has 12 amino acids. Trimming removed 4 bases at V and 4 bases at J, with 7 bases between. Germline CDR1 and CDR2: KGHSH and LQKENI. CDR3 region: CASSLSGTEAFF. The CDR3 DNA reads TGTGCCAGCTCACTATCCGGCACTGAAGCTTTCTTT.

In DNA form, the CDR3 reads TGCAGCGCCGAGTCAGGGCCCTACGAGCAGTACTTC. The encoded protein is CSAESGPYEQYF. The rearrangement links TRBV29-1 to TRBJ2-7; possible D gene TRBD1, 5 bases. This CDR3 spans 12 amino acids. Trimming took off 7 bases at V and 2 bases at J, with 12 bases between the two ends. Looked up from germline, CDR1 is SQVTM and CDR2 is ANQGSEA.

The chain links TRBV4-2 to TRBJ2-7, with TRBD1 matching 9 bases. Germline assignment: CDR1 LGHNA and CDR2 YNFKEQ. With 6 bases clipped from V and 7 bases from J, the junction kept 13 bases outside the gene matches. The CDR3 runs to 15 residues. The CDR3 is CASRIGQGQTGEQYF. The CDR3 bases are TGTGCCAGCAGGATCGGACAGGGGCAGACGGGGGAGCAGTACTTC.

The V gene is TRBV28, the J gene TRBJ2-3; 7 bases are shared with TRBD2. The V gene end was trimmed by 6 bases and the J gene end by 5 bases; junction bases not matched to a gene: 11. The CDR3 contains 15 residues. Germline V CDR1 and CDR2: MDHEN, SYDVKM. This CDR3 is CASRRDYRSIDTQYF. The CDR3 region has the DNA TGTGCCAGCAGGCGGGACTATCGGTCAATAGATACGCAGTATTTT.

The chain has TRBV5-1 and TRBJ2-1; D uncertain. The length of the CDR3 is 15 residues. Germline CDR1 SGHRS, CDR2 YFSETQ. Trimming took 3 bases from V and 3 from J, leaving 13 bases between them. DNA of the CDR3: TGCGCCAGCAGCTCTAAAGTCGGCGGCTACAATGAGCAGTTCTTC. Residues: CASSSKVGGYNEQFF.

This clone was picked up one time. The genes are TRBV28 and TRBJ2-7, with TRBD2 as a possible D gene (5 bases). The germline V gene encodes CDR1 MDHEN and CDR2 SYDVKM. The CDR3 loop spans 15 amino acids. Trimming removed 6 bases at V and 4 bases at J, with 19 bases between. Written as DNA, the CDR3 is TGTGCCAGCAGCCCACACGGACGGGGAGTGTACGAGCAGTACTTC. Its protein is CASSPHGRGVYEQYF. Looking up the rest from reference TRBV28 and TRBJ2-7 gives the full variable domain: DVKVTQSSRYLVKRTGEKVFLECVQDMDHENMFWYRQDPGLGLRLIYFSYDVKMKEKGDIPEGYSVSREKKERFSLILESASTNQTSMYLCASSPHGRGVYEQYFGPGTRLTVT.

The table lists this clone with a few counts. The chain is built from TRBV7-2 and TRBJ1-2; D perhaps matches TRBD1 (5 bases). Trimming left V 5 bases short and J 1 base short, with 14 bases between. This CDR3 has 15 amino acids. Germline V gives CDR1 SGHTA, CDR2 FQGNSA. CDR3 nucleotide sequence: TGTGCCAGCAGCCGGGCCCCAGGGCTTAACTATGGCTACACCTTC. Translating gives CASSRAPGLNYGYTF.

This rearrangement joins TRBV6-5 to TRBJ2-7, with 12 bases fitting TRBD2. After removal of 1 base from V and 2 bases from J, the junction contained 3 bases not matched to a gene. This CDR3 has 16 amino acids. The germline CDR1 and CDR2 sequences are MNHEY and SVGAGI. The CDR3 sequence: CASSYYASGRAYEQYF. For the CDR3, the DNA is TGTGCCAGCAGTTACTATGCTAGCGGGAGGGCCTACGAGCAGTACTTC.

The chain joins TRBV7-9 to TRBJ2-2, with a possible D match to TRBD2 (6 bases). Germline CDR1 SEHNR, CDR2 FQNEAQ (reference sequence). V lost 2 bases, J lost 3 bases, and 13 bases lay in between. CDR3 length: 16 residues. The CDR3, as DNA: TGTGCCAGCAGCTTAATCCTAGCGCGCGACACCGGGGAGCTGTTTTTT. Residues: CASSLILARDTGELFF.

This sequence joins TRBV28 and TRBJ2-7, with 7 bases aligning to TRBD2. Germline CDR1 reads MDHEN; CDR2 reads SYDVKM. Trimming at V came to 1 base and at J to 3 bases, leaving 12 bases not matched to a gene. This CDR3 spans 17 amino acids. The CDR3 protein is CASSLSFLDGTIYEQYF. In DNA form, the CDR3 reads TGTGCCAGCAGTTTATCGTTCTTAGATGGGACTATCTACGAGCAGTACTTC.

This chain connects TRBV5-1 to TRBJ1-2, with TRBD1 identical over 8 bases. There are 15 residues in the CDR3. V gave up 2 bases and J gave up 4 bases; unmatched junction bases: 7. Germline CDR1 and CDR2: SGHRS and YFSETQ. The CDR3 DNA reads TGCGCCAGCAGCTTAGGCAATACAGGGGGCTATGGCTACACCTTC. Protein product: CASSLGNTGGYGYTF.

The CDR3 bases are TGTGCCAGCAGTTTCGCGGGGCCCGCGTATAAGTATAGCAATCAGCCCCAGCATTTT. This translates into CASSFAGPAYKYSNQPQHF. The chain links TRBV27 to TRBJ1-5, with D maybe TRBD1 (5 bases). V gave up 3 bases and J gave up 0 bases, with 21 bases separating them. The CDR3 spans 19 residues. The germline V gene encodes CDR1 MNHEY and CDR2 SMNVEV (reference sequence).

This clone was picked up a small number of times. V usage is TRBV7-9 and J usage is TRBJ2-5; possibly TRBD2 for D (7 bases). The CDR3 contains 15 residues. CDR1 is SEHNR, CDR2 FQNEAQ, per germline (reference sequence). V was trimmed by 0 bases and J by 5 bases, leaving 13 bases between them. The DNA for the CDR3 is TGTGCCAGCAGCTTAGCGGGGGGGCTCAAGGAGACCCAGTACTTC. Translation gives CASSLAGGLKETQYF.

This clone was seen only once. The CDR3 DNA reads as TGTGCCAGCAGCTTAGTGGGGACAGTGCGCGAGCAGTACTTC. This sequence encodes CASSLVGTVREQYF. The chain combines TRBV7-9 with TRBJ2-7, with TRBD1 matching 7 bases. The germline V gene has CDR1 SEHNR and CDR2 FQNEAQ (reference sequence). This CDR3 has 14 amino acids. Germline trimming cut 1 base from V and 6 bases from J; bases unmatched to any gene: 6.

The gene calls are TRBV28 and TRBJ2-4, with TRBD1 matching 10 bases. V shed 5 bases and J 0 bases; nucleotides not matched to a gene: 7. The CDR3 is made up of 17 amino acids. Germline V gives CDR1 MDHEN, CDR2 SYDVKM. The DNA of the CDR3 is TGTGCCAGCAGTCCCGGGACAGGGGATATAGCCAAAAACATTCAGTACTTC. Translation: CASSPGTGDIAKNIQYF.

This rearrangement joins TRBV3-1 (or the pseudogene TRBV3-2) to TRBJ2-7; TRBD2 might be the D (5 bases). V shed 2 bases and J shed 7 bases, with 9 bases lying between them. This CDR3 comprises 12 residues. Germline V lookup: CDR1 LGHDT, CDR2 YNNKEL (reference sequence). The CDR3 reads CASSQNSVEQYF. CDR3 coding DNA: TGTGCCAGCAGCCAAAATAGCGTGGAGCAGTACTTC.

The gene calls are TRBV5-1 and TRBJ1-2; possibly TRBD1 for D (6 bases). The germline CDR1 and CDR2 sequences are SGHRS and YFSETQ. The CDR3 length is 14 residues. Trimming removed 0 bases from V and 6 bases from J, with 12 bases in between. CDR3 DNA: TGCGCCAGCAGCTTGGCATTACCAGGGGATGGCTACACCTTC. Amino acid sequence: CASSLALPGDGYTF. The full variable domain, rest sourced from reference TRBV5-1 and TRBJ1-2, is KAGVTQTPRYLIKTRGQQVTLSCSPISGHRSVSWYQQTPGQGLQFLFEYFSETQRNKGNFPGRFSGRQFSNSRSEMNVSTLELGDSALYLCASSLALPGDGYTFGSGTRLTVV.

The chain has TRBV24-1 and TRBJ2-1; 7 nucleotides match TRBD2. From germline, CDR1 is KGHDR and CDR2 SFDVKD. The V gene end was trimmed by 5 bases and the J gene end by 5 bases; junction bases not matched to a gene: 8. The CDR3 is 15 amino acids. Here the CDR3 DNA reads TGTGCCACCAGTGTAGGGCGGGAGAATCACAATGAGCAGTTCTTC. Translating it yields CATSVGRENHNEQFF.

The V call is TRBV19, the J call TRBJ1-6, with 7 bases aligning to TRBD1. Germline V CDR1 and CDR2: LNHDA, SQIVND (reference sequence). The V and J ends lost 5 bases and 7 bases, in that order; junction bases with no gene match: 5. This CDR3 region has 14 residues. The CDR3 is CASSDGTENSPLHF. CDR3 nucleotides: TGTGCCAGTAGTGATGGGACAGAGAATTCACCCCTCCACTTT.

The CDR3 DNA is TGTGCCACCAGCAGAGCAGGGGGCAATGAGCAGTTCTTC. The encoded protein is CATSRAGGNEQFF. The chain employs TRBV15 and TRBJ2-1, with 7 positions matching TRBD1. The CDR3 totals 13 residues. Germline loops: CDR1 LNHNV, CDR2 YYDKDF (reference sequence). Germline trimming cut 1 base from V and 6 bases from J; bases unmatched to any gene: 0.

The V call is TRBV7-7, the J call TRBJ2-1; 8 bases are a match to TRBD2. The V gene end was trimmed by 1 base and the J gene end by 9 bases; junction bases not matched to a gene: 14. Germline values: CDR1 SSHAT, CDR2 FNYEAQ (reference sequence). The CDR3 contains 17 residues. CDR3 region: CASSLGVGTSGAGEQFF. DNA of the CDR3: TGTGCCAGCAGCTTAGGGGTTGGGACTAGTGGAGCCGGTGAGCAGTTCTTC.

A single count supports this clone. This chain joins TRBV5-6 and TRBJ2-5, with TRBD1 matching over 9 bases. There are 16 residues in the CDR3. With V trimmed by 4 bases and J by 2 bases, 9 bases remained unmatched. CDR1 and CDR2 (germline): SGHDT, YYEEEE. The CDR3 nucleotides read TGTGCCAGCAGCACAGGGACAGGGAGGCGACAAGAGACCCAGTACTTC. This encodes CASSTGTGRRQETQYF.